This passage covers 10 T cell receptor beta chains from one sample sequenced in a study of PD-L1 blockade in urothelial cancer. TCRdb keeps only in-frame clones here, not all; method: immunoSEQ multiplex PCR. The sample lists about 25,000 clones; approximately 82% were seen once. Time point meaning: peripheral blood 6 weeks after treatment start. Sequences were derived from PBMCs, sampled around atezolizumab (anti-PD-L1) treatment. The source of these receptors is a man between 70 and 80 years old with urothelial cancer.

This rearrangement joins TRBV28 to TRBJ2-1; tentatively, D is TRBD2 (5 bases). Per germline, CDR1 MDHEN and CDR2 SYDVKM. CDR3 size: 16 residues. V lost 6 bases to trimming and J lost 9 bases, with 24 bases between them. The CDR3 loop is CASSPPPGMETIEQFF. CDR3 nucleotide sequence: TGTGCCAGCAGCCCTCCCCCCGGGATGGAGACGATTGAGCAGTTCTTC.

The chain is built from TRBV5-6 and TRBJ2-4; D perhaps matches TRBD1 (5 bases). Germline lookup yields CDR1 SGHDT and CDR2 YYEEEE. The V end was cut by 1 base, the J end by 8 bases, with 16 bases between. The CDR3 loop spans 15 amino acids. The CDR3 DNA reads TGTGCCAGCAGCTTGAGGCGGAAGGGGCTTGACATTCAGTACTTC. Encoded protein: CASSLRRKGLDIQYF.

The chain's CDR3 is CASSMSAGGFTDTQYF. The CDR3 DNA is TGTGCCAGTAGTATGTCGGCGGGGGGGTTCACAGATACGCAGTATTTT. The chain is built from TRBV19 and TRBJ2-3; TRBD2 matches at 9 bases. CDR3 length equals 16 residues. With 3 bases clipped from V and 2 bases from J, the junction kept 6 bases outside the gene matches. CDR1 LNHDA and CDR2 SQIVND come from the germline V gene (reference sequence).

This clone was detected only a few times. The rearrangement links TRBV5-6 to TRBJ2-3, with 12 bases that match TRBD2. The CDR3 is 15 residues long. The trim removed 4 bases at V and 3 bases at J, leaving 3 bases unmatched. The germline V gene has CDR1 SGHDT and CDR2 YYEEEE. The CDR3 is CASSLGLAGTDTQYF. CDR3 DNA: TGTGCCAGCAGCCTTGGACTAGCGGGAACAGATACGCAGTATTTT.

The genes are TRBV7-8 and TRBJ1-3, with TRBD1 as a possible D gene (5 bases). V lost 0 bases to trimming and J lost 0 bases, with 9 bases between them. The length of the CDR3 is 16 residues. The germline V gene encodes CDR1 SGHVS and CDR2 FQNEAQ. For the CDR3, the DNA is TGTGCCAGCAGCTTAGCGTGGGGGGACTCTGGAAACACCATATATTTT. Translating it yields CASSLAWGDSGNTIYF.

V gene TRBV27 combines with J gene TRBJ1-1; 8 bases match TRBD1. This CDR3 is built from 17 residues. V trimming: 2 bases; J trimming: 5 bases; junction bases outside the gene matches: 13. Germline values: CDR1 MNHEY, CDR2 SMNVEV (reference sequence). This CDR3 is CASSLRFTGGSGTEAFF. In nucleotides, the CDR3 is TGTGCCAGCAGTTTAAGGTTCACAGGGGGGAGTGGGACTGAAGCTTTCTTT.

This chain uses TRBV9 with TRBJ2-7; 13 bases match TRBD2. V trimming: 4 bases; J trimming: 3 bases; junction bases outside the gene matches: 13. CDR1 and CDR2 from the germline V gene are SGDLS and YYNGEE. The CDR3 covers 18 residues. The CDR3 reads CASSPRPLTSGRIYEQYF. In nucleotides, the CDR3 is TGTGCCAGCAGCCCGAGACCTCTGACTAGCGGGAGGATCTACGAGCAGTACTTC.

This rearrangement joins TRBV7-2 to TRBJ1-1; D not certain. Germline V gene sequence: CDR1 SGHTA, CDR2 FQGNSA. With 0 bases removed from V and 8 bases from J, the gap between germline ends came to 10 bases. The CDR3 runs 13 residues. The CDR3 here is CASSLAGLAEAFF. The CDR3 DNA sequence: TGTGCCAGCAGCTTAGCGGGCCTAGCGGAAGCTTTCTTT. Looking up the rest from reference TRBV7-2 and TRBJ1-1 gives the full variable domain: GAGVSQSPSNKVTEKGKDVELRCDPISGHTALYWYRQSLGQGLEFLIYFQGNSAPDKSGLPSDRFSAERTGGSVSTLTIQRTQQEDSAVYLCASSLAGLAEAFFGQGTRLTVV.

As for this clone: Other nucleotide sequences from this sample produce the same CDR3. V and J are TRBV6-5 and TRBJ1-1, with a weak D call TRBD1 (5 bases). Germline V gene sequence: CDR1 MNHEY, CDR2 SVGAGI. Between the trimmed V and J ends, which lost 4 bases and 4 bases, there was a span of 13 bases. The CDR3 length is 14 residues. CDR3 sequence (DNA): TGTGCCAGCAGTTCAGGACAAAGGACCACTGAAGCTTTCTTT. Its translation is CASSSGQRTTEAFF.

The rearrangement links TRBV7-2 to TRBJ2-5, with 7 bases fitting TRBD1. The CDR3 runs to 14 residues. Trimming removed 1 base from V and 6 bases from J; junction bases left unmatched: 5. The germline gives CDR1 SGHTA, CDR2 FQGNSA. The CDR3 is CASSLGQGIKTQYF. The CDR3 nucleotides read TGTGCCAGCAGCTTAGGACAGGGAATTAAGACCCAGTACTTC.